These 29 T cell receptor beta chains originate from one sample sequenced in a study of blood T cell repertoires in COVID-19. TCRdb keeps only in-frame clones here, not all; method: immunoSEQ multiplex PCR. Among 300,000 to 350,000 clones listed, approximately 88% were seen once. The sequenced sample consisted of PBMCs or T cells enriched from blood (not recorded which). All receptors derive from a woman between 18 and 29 years old who had recovered from COVID-19.

CDR3 region: CASSMGTSGPITDTQYF. DNA for the CDR3: TGTGCCAGCAGTATGGGGACTAGCGGACCCATCACAGATACGCAGTATTTT. The V gene is TRBV28, the J gene TRBJ2-3; TRBD2 matches 11 bases. Trimming took 5 bases from V and 2 from J; bases not matched to a gene: 9. The CDR3 loop spans 17 amino acids. Germline-derived CDR1 and CDR2 are MDHEN and SYDVKM.

The V call is TRBV7-3, the J call TRBJ2-1; 8 positions agree with TRBD1. The germline gives CDR1 SGHTA, CDR2 FQGTGA. The CDR3 sequence is 15 residues long. V was clipped by 1 base and J by 6 bases; unmatched bases: 5. The CDR3 sequence: CASSLRQGRLNEQFF. CDR3 DNA sequence: TGTGCCAGCAGCTTAAGACAGGGGCGCCTCAATGAGCAGTTCTTC. The full variable domain, with the rest looked up from reference TRBV7-3 and TRBJ2-1, is GAGVSQTPSNKVTEKGKYVELRCDPISGHTALYWYRQSLGQGPEFLIYFQGTGAADDSGLPNDRFFAVRPEGSVSTLKIQRTERGDSAVYLCASSLRQGRLNEQFFGPGTRLTVL.

The chain is built from TRBV24-1 and TRBJ1-1; D unclear. Looked up from germline, CDR1 is KGHDR and CDR2 is SFDVKD. The CDR3 extends over 14 amino acids. Trimming removed 7 bases from V and 0 bases from J, with 11 bases in between. The CDR3 nucleotides read TGTGCCACCAGATCAGCGGTGATGAACACTGAAGCTTTCTTT. Protein sequence: CATRSAVMNTEAFF.

This clone is a singleton in its sample. The rearrangement links TRBV28 to TRBJ1-2, with D uncertain. Germline V CDR1 and CDR2: MDHEN, SYDVKM. V shed 6 bases and J shed 5 bases, with 16 bases lying between them. The CDR3 consists of 14 residues. The chain's CDR3 is CASRTSQHPYGYTF. The DNA for the CDR3 is TGTGCCAGCAGAACCTCACAGCATCCTTATGGCTACACCTTC.

The rearrangement joins TRBV18 to TRBJ1-1; TRBD1 agrees at 10 bases. This CDR3 has 14 amino acids. The J segment lost 4 bases and the V segment lost 6 bases, leaving 5 bases of the junction unmatched. Germline V gene data show CDR1 as KGHSH and CDR2 as LQKENI. The CDR3 DNA reads as TGTGCCAGCTCCGGGACAGGGGTCGGCACTGAAGCTTTCTTT. Protein product: CASSGTGVGTEAFF.

The V gene is TRBV15, the J gene TRBJ1-4; no definite D call. With 0 bases removed from V and 4 bases from J, the gap between germline ends came to 12 bases. Germline V lookup: CDR1 LNHNV, CDR2 YYDKDF (reference sequence). CDR3 size: 16 residues. CDR3: CATSRDPEGNNEKLFF. The CDR3 DNA sequence: TGTGCCACCAGCAGAGATCCAGAGGGTAATAATGAAAAACTGTTTTTT.

V gene TRBV12-3 or TRBV12-4 combines with J gene TRBJ1-1, with D tentatively TRBD1 (5 bases). The CDR3 extends over 13 amino acids. Trimming removed 6 bases from V and 11 bases from J, with 19 bases in between. This CDR3 reads CASSNYASGEAFF. The DNA of the CDR3 is TGTGCCAGCAGCAATTATGCCTCGGGGGAGGCTTTCTTT.

In its sample, this clone was seen once. The gene calls are TRBV5-1 and TRBJ1-5; 8 bases match TRBD1. The V and J ends lost 0 bases and 6 bases, in that order; junction bases with no gene match: 5. Germline V lookup: CDR1 SGHRS, CDR2 YFSETQ. The CDR3 has 15 amino acids. CDR3 in amino acids: CASSLGTGGIQPQHF. The CDR3 DNA follows: TGCGCCAGCAGCTTGGGCACAGGGGGAATTCAGCCCCAGCATTTT.

V is TRBV5-1 and J is TRBJ2-1; 9 nucleotides align to TRBD2. Trimming removed 6 bases from V and 8 bases from J; junction bases left unmatched: 12. The germline gives CDR1 SGHRS, CDR2 YFSETQ. CDR3 length: 15 residues. The CDR3 DNA follows: TGCGCCAGCAACGGACTAGCGTCGGGTCAGGATGAGCAGTTCTTC. Translation gives CASNGLASGQDEQFF.

The CDR3 nucleotides are TGTGCCAGTAGTGGAGGCCCCGGGAGGAACACTGAAGCTTTCTTT. This encodes CASSGGPGRNTEAFF. J is TRBJ1-1 and V is TRBV19, with no clear D. The CDR3 sequence is 15 residues long. Germline CDR1 reads LNHDA; CDR2 reads SQIVND (reference sequence). V was cut by 5 bases and J by 1 base, with 14 bases left in between.

The chain recombines TRBV6-2 or TRBV6-3 with TRBJ2-3; no clear D. The CDR3 is 11 amino acids. Trimming removed 4 bases at V and 6 bases at J, with 5 bases between. The germline V gene encodes CDR1 MNHEY and CDR2 SVGEGT. The CDR3 region is CASSSLDTQYF. DNA for the CDR3: TGTGCCAGCAGTTCCCTGGATACGCAGTATTTT.

The chain recombines TRBV7-9 with TRBJ2-3, with 10 positions matching TRBD1. Germline V lookup: CDR1 SEHNR, CDR2 FQNEAQ (reference sequence). Unmatched junction bases numbered 6, after V lost 2 bases and J lost 4 bases. This CDR3 comprises 16 residues. The CDR3 DNA reads as TGTGCCAGCAGCTTAATAGGGACAGGGGACTCAGATACGCAGTATTTT. This gives the protein CASSLIGTGDSDTQYF.

The chain combines TRBV25-1 with TRBJ2-5, with 9 bases matching TRBD1. The CDR3 has 18 residues. The trim removed 3 bases at V and 2 bases at J, leaving 13 bases unmatched. Germline lookup yields CDR1 MGHDK and CDR2 SYGVNS. The CDR3 region has the DNA TGTGCCAGCAGTGATACAGTCGGACGGGACAGGGTACAAGAGACCCAGTACTTC. This encodes CASSDTVGRDRVQETQYF.

The chain combines TRBV5-1 with TRBJ1-1, with 11 bases that match TRBD1. J gave up 0 bases and V 1 base, and 5 bases lay outside the gene matches. CDR1 and CDR2 (germline): SGHRS, YFSETQ. This CDR3 has 17 amino acids. The CDR3 DNA reads as TGCGCCAGCAGCTTGTTTGGACAGGGGGCCGTGAACACTGAAGCTTTCTTT. It encodes CASSLFGQGAVNTEAFF.

The genes are TRBV9 and TRBJ2-1, with 7 bases matching TRBD1. The CDR3 runs 16 residues. Per germline, CDR1 SGDLS and CDR2 YYNGEE. The J segment lost 7 bases and the V segment lost 0 bases, leaving 10 bases of the junction unmatched. This CDR3 is CASSVGDRERTNEQFF. The CDR3 coding sequence is TGTGCCAGCAGCGTAGGTGACAGGGAAAGGACTAATGAGCAGTTCTTC. The full variable domain, in which reference TRBV9 and TRBJ2-1 provide the parts outside the CDR3, is DSGVTQTPKHLITATGQRVTLRCSPRSGDLSVYWYQQSLDQGLQFLIQYYNGEERAKGNILERFSAQQFPDLHSELNLSSLELGDSALYFCASSVGDRERTNEQFFGPGTRLTVL.

The chain is built from TRBV29-1 and TRBJ2-2; 9 bases align to TRBD2. With 0 bases clipped from V and 9 bases from J, the junction kept 11 bases outside the gene matches. CDR1 is SQVTM, CDR2 ANQGSEA, per germline. CDR3 length equals 16 residues. The CDR3 loop reads CSVEDTTSGSIRELFF. The CDR3 DNA sequence: TGCAGCGTTGAAGATACGACTAGCGGTTCGATTAGGGAGCTGTTTTTT.

This clone was seen a few times. The chain has TRBV15 and TRBJ2-1; 7 bases agree with TRBD2. V lost 4 bases, J lost 3 bases, and 6 bases stayed unmatched. Germline CDR1 is LNHNV and CDR2 is YYDKDF (reference sequence). The CDR3 is 15 amino acids. The CDR3: CATSKRSGDYNEQFF. CDR3 bases: TGTGCCACCAGCAAGCGGAGCGGGGACTACAATGAGCAGTTCTTC.

Only a few counts were recorded for this clone. The chain recombines TRBV29-1 with TRBJ2-6, with D tentatively TRBD1 (5 bases). The germline V gene encodes CDR1 SQVTM and CDR2 ANQGSEA. The length of the CDR3 is 13 residues. V gave up 7 bases and J gave up 3 bases, with 10 bases separating them. The CDR3 nucleotides are TGCAGCGCGACAGAGAGTGGGGCCAACGTCCTGACTTTC. Translated, it gives CSATESGANVLTF.

CDR3 in amino acids: CASSLDASVHEQYF. DNA of the CDR3: TGTGCCAGCAGCTTAGATGCTAGCGTGCACGAGCAGTACTTC. This rearrangement joins TRBV7-2 to TRBJ2-7; weak D call: TRBD2 (6 bases). The CDR3 is made up of 14 amino acids. Germline CDR1 and CDR2: SGHTA and FQGNSA. The V end lost 1 base, the J end lost 5 bases, and 12 bases lay between the germline ends.

CDR3 sequence: CASSIKTGNLGKLFF. The CDR3 DNA is TGTGCCAGTAGTATTAAGACAGGGAATTTAGGAAAACTGTTTTTT. J is TRBJ1-4 and V is TRBV19; the match to TRBD1 covers 7 bases. The V gene end was trimmed by 3 bases and the J gene end by 10 bases; junction bases not matched to a gene: 11. CDR3 size: 15 residues. Per the germline V gene, CDR1 is LNHDA and CDR2 is SQIVND (reference sequence).

The V call is TRBV18, the J call TRBJ2-7; possibly TRBD2 for D (7 bases). The germline CDR1 and CDR2 sequences are KGHSH and LQKENI. Deletions cut 0 bases from V and 6 bases from J, with 12 bases between. The CDR3 consists of 14 residues. CDR3 sequence reads: CASSPPSGGSEQYF. CDR3 DNA: TGTGCCAGCTCACCACCCTCGGGGGGCTCCGAGCAGTACTTC.

The chain is built from TRBV6-1 and TRBJ2-5, with 10 nucleotides matching TRBD2. The CDR3 has 15 amino acids. Per germline, CDR1 MNHNS and CDR2 SASEGT. Losses at the gene ends were 2 bases for V and 5 bases for J; bases not matched to a gene: 5. Written as DNA, the CDR3 is TGTGCCAGCAGTGAACTCAGCGGGGGGGGCGAGACCCAGTACTTC. Its translation: CASSELSGGGETQYF.

The rearrangement uses TRBV3-1 (or the pseudogene TRBV3-2) and TRBJ2-5; 7 bases fit TRBD1. CDR3 length: 14 amino acids. Trimming cost V 3 bases and J 5 bases; bases outside gene matches: 6. Germline V lookup: CDR1 LGHDT, CDR2 YNNKEL (reference sequence). This chain's CDR3 is CASSHRGRGETQYF. The CDR3 bases are TGTGCCAGCAGCCACAGGGGCAGGGGGGAGACCCAGTACTTC.

The chain uses TRBV5-1 and TRBJ2-2; 7 nucleotides agree with TRBD1. V dropped 4 bases and J dropped 5; count of bases not matched to a gene: 23. This CDR3 contains 20 residues. CDR1 is SGHRS, CDR2 YFSETQ, per germline. This chain's CDR3 is CASSQRQGRGLNPGTGELFF. DNA for the CDR3: TGCGCCAGCAGCCAACGACAGGGTCGAGGCCTGAACCCCGGGACCGGGGAGCTGTTTTTT.

The chain uses TRBV28 and TRBJ2-5; 13 positions match TRBD2. The CDR3 covers 15 residues. The germline V gene encodes CDR1 MDHEN and CDR2 SYDVKM. Unmatched junction bases numbered 5, after V lost 5 bases and J lost 5 bases. The CDR3 DNA sequence: TGTGCCAGCAGTCAAACTAGCGGGGGGGCGGAGACCCAGTACTTC. Translating gives CASSQTSGGAETQYF.

The chain employs TRBV9 and TRBJ1-2; 7 positions match TRBD1. The CDR3 contains 16 residues. The V gene end was trimmed by 0 bases and the J gene end by 5 bases; junction bases not matched to a gene: 10. Germline V gives CDR1 SGDLS, CDR2 YYNGEE. CDR3 DNA: TGTGCCAGCAGCGTAGCTCCGCGACAGGGAATATATGGCTACACCTTC. Translating it yields CASSVAPRQGIYGYTF. Full variable domain (missing parts from reference TRBV9 and TRBJ1-2): DSGVTQTPKHLITATGQRVTLRCSPRSGDLSVYWYQQSLDQGLQFLIQYYNGEERAKGNILERFSAQQFPDLHSELNLSSLELGDSALYFCASSVAPRQGIYGYTFGSGTRLTVV.

This clone has only a few counts. The rearrangement links TRBV7-9 to TRBJ1-3; no definite D call. Germline V CDR1 and CDR2: SEHNR, FQNEAQ (reference sequence). Trimming removed 5 bases at V and 5 bases at J, with 7 bases between. The CDR3 spans 12 residues. The CDR3 sequence: CASSGDRNTIYF. Here the CDR3 DNA reads TGTGCCAGCAGCGGAGATCGAAACACCATATATTTT.

This clone was detected only a few times. This sequence joins TRBV27 and TRBJ1-1, with D tentatively TRBD1 (6 bases). Trimming stripped 7 bases from V and 1 base from J, with 13 bases between. Looked up from germline, CDR1 is MNHEY and CDR2 is SMNVEV (reference sequence). The CDR3 contains 14 residues. CDR3 in DNA: TGTGCCAGCAACCCCGGGGGGGCGAACACTGAAGCTTTCTTT. Its translation: CASNPGGANTEAFF.

The chain joins TRBV4-3 to TRBJ1-3; D gene ambiguous. V shed 4 bases and J shed 3 bases, with 10 bases lying between them. Germline V gene lookup returns CDR1 LGHNA and CDR2 YSLEER. The CDR3 runs to 14 residues. CDR3 nucleotide sequence: TGCGCCAGCAGCCTCCAGGAACTTGGAAACACCATATATTTT. Translating gives CASSLQELGNTIYF.